The entry below gives a single T cell receptor beta chain sequence along with its context. Its antigen remains unknown. This sample is drawn from a study of shared clonotypes between healthy human individuals. Study-wide results and caveats: Enrolling few donors narrowed the genetic and exposure-history diversity that was represented.

CD4+ cells underwent separation, giving CD45RA+ naive and CD45RA-negative memory subsets. The CDR3 sequence is 15 residues long. Unmatched junction bases numbered 6, after V lost 6 bases and J lost 3 bases. In germline, CDR1 is WNHNN, CDR2 SYGVQD (reference sequence). Some clones are missing from TCRdb's copy, which holds only in-frame ones; the method was immunoSEQ multiplex PCR. The table lists hundreds of thousands of clones, roughly 72% of them singletons. The specimen was memory CD4+ T cells sorted from blood. Specified subset: CD45RA-negative fraction. The receptor's source is a woman aged 30 to 39 in good health. The rearrangement links TRBV10-1 to TRBJ2-5; TRBD1 agrees at 11 bases. The CDR3 is CASSPGQGEEETQYF. The CDR3 nucleotides are TGCGCCAGCAGCCCGGGACAGGGGGAAGAAGAGACCCAGTACTTC.